This TCR beta chain was captured by sequencing in a study of blood T cell repertoires in COVID-19. At the level of the study: Samples came from the United States, Italy and Spain, spanning acute and convalescent COVID-19.

Profiled with immunoSEQ multiplex PCR; TCRdb holds only in-frame clones, not every one. This sample has 65,000 to 90,000 clones; roughly 80% occur once, and the top ten carry roughly 4.8%. CDR3 length: 16 residues. Per germline, CDR1 SGHTA and CDR2 FQGTGA. V was cut by 0 bases and J by 3 bases, with 14 bases left in between. Material for sequencing was peripheral blood. The chain links TRBV7-3 to TRBJ1-1, with unresolved D. The clonotype was recovered from an elderly woman with active or convalescent COVID-19. The CDR3 region is CASSLTGRFGDTEAFF. DNA for the CDR3: TGTGCCAGCAGCTTAACGGGGAGATTTGGGGACACTGAAGCTTTCTTT.